Listed below are T cell receptor beta chains from one sample, sequenced in a study of blood T cell repertoires in COVID-19. Generated by immunoSEQ multiplex PCR, the TCRdb table keeps only in-frame clones and is missing some. The sample carries 30,000 to 35,000 clones, about 74% recorded once. Sequenced sample: peripheral blood. The receptors shown here come from a human donor in a cohort sampled during active COVID-19. CDR3s leave out the opening cysteine and the closing phenylalanine or tryptophan.

V gene,J gene,CDR3 protein
TRBV19,TRBJ1-1,ASSSFRPGTEAF
TRBV18,TRBJ2-6,ASSPQVQGLLSGANVLT
TRBV2,TRBJ2-6,ASSRPTSRRRANVLT
TRBV2,TRBJ1-6,ASKNPAGTGDGSPLH
TRBV27,TRBJ2-7,ASSSLTSYSTEQY
TRBV5-6,TRBJ1-1,ASSFVRNTEAF
TRBV7-3,TRBJ2-2,ASSPRQGKNTGELF
TRBV6-5,TRBJ1-2,ASRRGQSYGYT
TRBV10-3,TRBJ2-1,AIRASAGGALNEQF
TRBV28,TRBJ2-3,ASSTGASGSSQY
TRBV9,TRBJ2-5,ASSVGGSRETQY
TRBV4-1,TRBJ2-4,ASSQENRGGVNIQY
TRBV9,TRBJ2-3,ASSLRQGARTDTQY
TRBV5-1,TRBJ1-6,ASSKIGQSPLH
TRBV5-1,TRBJ1-2,ASSSEPTGNGYT
TRBV7-2,TRBJ2-3,ASSWASGGTDTQY
TRBV10-1,TRBJ2-7,ANASGTSSPYEQY
TRBV19,TRBJ1-2,ASSLSYALVGGYT
TRBV7-6,TRBJ2-2,ASSRRGTGGGTNTGELF
TRBV4-1,TRBJ2-1,ASSQDWSGNYNEQF
TRBV19,TRBJ2-3,ASSIGAWGDTQY
TRBV27,TRBJ2-7,ASSFRGTSYEQY
TRBV28,TRBJ2-7,ASSSSGFLREQY
TRBV7-7,TRBJ1-1,ASCGQYLMNTEAF
TRBV27,TRBJ2-3,ATHSGRSADTQY
TRBV27,TRBJ2-1,ASSLLLAGANEQF
TRBV6-5,TRBJ1-1,ASRLQGEMDTEAF
TRBV7-2,TRBJ2-7,ASSRAGGRVTYEQY
TRBV11-2,TRBJ2-7,ASREGDSSTYEQY
TRBV4-3,TRBJ2-3,ASSQGGGYTDTQY
TRBV18,TRBJ2-3,ASSPRGLAEPSTDTQY
TRBV29-1,TRBJ2-1,SVSSGGYNEQF
TRBV24-1,TRBJ1-1,ATQGIGTEAF
TRBV28,TRBJ1-3,ASTSGFSGNTIY
TRBV19,TRBJ1-5,ASSIGAGMSNQPQH
TRBV27,TRBJ2-1,ASSPRTSGRRELF
TRBV7-2,TRBJ2-1,ASSSSGGASYNEQF
TRBV27,TRBJ2-5,ASSPASGRAQETQY
TRBV5-4,TRBJ2-5,ASSLVGSGGALY
TRBV6-5,TRBJ1-1,ASRRRQGRTEAF
TRBV28,TRBJ2-7,ASTGQGGYEQY
TRBV15,TRBJ2-7,ATSITRDRGLRLAEQY
TRBV4-3,TRBJ2-2,ASSQLLQGIRELF
TRBV3-1/TRBV3-2,TRBJ1-3,ASSQDLWQGNTIY
TRBV9,TRBJ2-1,ASGVGPSGIYNEQF
TRBV28,TRBJ1-1,ASSLTRVNTEAF
TRBV2,TRBJ2-7,ASSFQRFYEQY
TRBV6-5,TRBJ1-1,ASSITPRNTEAF
TRBV5-4,TRBJ2-2,ASRGPETNTGELF
TRBV5-4,TRBJ2-4,ASSTGGWSQAKNIQY
TRBV7-9,TRBJ2-1,ASSPPRGQGNEQF
TRBV9,TRBJ1-3,ASSGGQGVTGNTIY